Each of the 27 T cell receptor beta chains below was sequenced from the same sample in a study of spatial heterogeneity in lung cancer. TCRdb re-called the 5' RACE reads through MiXCR, storing one row per CDR3 protein. The data contain about 90,000 distinct CDR3 sequences, under 9% of them seen just once; the ten biggest clones take up roughly 7.2%. Time point described: sample taken at primary tumor resection. Whole RNA, isolated from tumor, nontumor lung or frozen PBMC, was sequenced without prior sorting. Sequencing was performed on PBMCs, taken at surgery. These receptors all come from a male donor with early-stage non-small cell lung cancer.

This clonotype occurred a few times. V gene TRBV29-1 combines with J gene TRBJ2-1; tentatively, D is TRBD2 (6 bases). The CDR3 covers 13 residues. Germline lookup yields CDR1 SQVTM and CDR2 ANQGSEA. Trimming took off 1 base at V and 4 bases at J, with 8 bases between the two ends. CDR3 DNA sequence: TGCAGCGTTGAAGGGACTACTTACAATGAGCAGTTCTTC. Its translation is CSVEGTTYNEQFF.

This clonotype was seen at least ten times. The chain has TRBV4-1 and TRBJ2-1; tentative D call: TRBD2 (5 bases). V was shortened by 1 base and J by 3 bases, with 10 bases between the two germline ends. There are 15 residues in the CDR3. The germline V gene encodes CDR1 MGHRA and CDR2 YSYEKL. The CDR3 DNA sequence: TGCGCCAGCAGCCAAGCGGGGTTCTACTACAATGAGCAGTTCTTC. Encoded protein: CASSQAGFYYNEQFF.

The chain uses TRBV6-1 and TRBJ2-3; D unresolved. The CDR3 is 9 residues long. Trimming removed 11 bases from V and 6 bases from J, with 6 bases in between. Germline V CDR1 and CDR2: MNHNS, SASEGT. The CDR3 reads CAYGDTQYF. CDR3 in DNA: TGTGCCTACGGGGATACGCAGTATTTT.

The gene calls are TRBV24-1 and TRBJ2-2; the D is unclear. V dropped 3 bases and J dropped 9 bases, with 10 bases sitting between them. The CDR3 length is 13 residues. The germline CDR1 and CDR2 sequences are KGHDR and SFDVKD. DNA for the CDR3: TGTGCCACCAGTGATGTCTTGGCGAGGGAGCTGTTTTTT. It specifies CATSDVLARELFF.

The chain has TRBV29-1 and TRBJ1-1; a weak D match, TRBD1 (5 bases). The V and J ends lost 7 bases and 4 bases respectively, with 13 bases between them. Germline loops: CDR1 SQVTM, CDR2 ANQGSEA. The CDR3 has 12 residues. This CDR3 is CSASSGGTEAFF. As DNA, the CDR3 is TGCAGCGCCTCCTCGGGGGGCACTGAAGCTTTCTTT.

This clonotype was seen only a few times. The chain couples TRBV5-4 to TRBJ2-2; no clear D gene. There are 15 residues in the CDR3. Trimming cost V 3 bases and J 0 bases, with 9 bases left between them. In germline, CDR1 is SGHNT, CDR2 YYREEE (reference sequence). This chain's CDR3 is CASSSTSSNTGELFF. For the CDR3, the DNA is TGTGCCAGCAGCTCTACCTCGTCGAACACCGGGGAGCTGTTTTTT.

This clonotype was counted many times. The rearrangement uses TRBV10-3 and TRBJ2-7; a possible D gene is TRBD2 (5 bases). Looked up from germline, CDR1 is ENHRY and CDR2 is SYGVKD. CDR3 length equals 15 residues. The germline V and J ends were trimmed by 10 bases and 0 bases, with 19 bases remaining between them. The CDR3 sequence is CATKGETTSSYEQYF. CDR3 coding DNA: TGTGCCACCAAAGGCGAGACTACGAGCTCCTACGAGCAGTACTTC.

The chain employs TRBV7-9 and TRBJ1-1; D unresolved. Deletions cut 2 bases from V and 3 bases from J, with 13 bases between. The germline gives CDR1 SEHNR, CDR2 FQNEAQ (reference sequence). CDR3 length: 15 residues. The CDR3 sequence is CASSLRSGRDTEAFF. CDR3 sequence (DNA): TGTGCCAGCAGCTTAAGATCGGGGAGAGACACTGAAGCTTTCTTT.

About this clonotype itself: The junction departs from the called germline gene at one end, perhaps through a read error. This chain uses TRBV12-3 or TRBV12-4 with TRBJ2-7, with 9 bases lining up with TRBD2. CDR3 size: 17 residues. In DNA form, the CDR3 reads TGTGCCAGCAGTTCGTCGACTAGCGGCTGGGGCTCCCACGAGCAGTACTTC. Translating it yields CASSSSTSGWGSHEQYF.

This clonotype was recorded a few times. The V call is TRBV15, the J call TRBJ2-7, with 9 bases identical to TRBD1. Germline trimming cut 3 bases from V and 3 bases from J; bases unmatched to any gene: 3. Germline assignment: CDR1 LNHNV and CDR2 YYDKDF (reference sequence). The CDR3 has 14 residues. CDR3 residues: CATSSGTGLYEQYF. CDR3 nucleotides: TGTGCCACCAGCAGCGGGACAGGGCTCTACGAGCAGTACTTC.

In its sample, this clonotype was seen a few times. V usage is TRBV5-1 and J usage is TRBJ2-1; 7 bases are shared with TRBD1. V gave up 0 bases and J gave up 3 bases; unmatched junction bases: 3. Germline loops: CDR1 SGHRS, CDR2 YFSETQ. The CDR3 runs to 15 residues. The CDR3 nucleotides are TGCGCCAGCAGCTTGGATGGGACAGTCTACAATGAGCAGTTCTTC. This encodes CASSLDGTVYNEQFF.

A few counts support this clonotype. V usage is TRBV18 and J usage is TRBJ2-6, with D unresolved. CDR3 length: 14 residues. Germline CDR1 reads KGHSH; CDR2 reads LQKENI. The V gene lost 6 bases and the J gene lost 3 bases, with 9 bases spanning the gap. This CDR3 is CASSGFGGANVLTF. CDR3 in DNA: TGTGCCAGCTCGGGGTTCGGTGGGGCCAACGTCCTGACTTTC.

The J gene is TRBJ2-7, the V gene TRBV29-1; TRBD2 might be the D (5 bases). The CDR3 length is 11 residues. The germline V gene has CDR1 SQVTM and CDR2 ANQGSEA. V gave up 6 bases and J gave up 6 bases, with 12 bases separating them. In DNA form, the CDR3 reads TGCAGCGTGAGCGGTTCGGGCGAGCAGTACTTC. Translating gives CSVSGSGEQYF.

This clonotype was counted a few times. J is TRBJ2-3 and V is TRBV20-1; D possibly matches TRBD1 or TRBD2 (6 bases each). V dropped 5 bases and J dropped 2 bases, with 20 bases sitting between them. CDR1 and CDR2 (germline): DFQATT, SNEGSKA (reference sequence). The CDR3 extends over 16 amino acids. The CDR3 nucleotides read TGCAGTGCTCTCAAATACAAGGGGGGAACCACAGATACGCAGTATTTT. Translation: CSALKYKGGTTDTQYF.

In this sample, this clonotype turned up many times. The chain couples TRBV20-1 to TRBJ2-1; TRBD2 matches at 7 bases. The trim removed 2 bases at V and 13 bases at J, leaving 5 bases unmatched. Germline CDR1 and CDR2: DFQATT and SNEGSKA (reference sequence). This CDR3 is 11 amino acids long. The CDR3 sequence: CSARQGTKQFF. In DNA form, the CDR3 reads TGCAGTGCTAGACAAGGGACTAAACAGTTCTTC.

This chain connects TRBV6-5 to TRBJ2-3; D is tentatively TRBD1 or TRBD2 (5 bases each). CDR1 is MNHEY, CDR2 SVGAGI, per germline. The V end lost 3 bases, the J end lost 5 bases, and 12 bases lay between the germline ends. The CDR3 spans 14 residues. Here the CDR3 reads CASSYRGAEDTQYF. CDR3 DNA: TGTGCCAGCAGTTATAGAGGGGCAGAAGATACGCAGTATTTT.

Concerning this clonotype: Possible read error: a much larger clone is one base away. This chain links TRBV5-4 with TRBJ2-5, with a possible D match to TRBD2 (6 bases). The V end was cut by 1 base, the J end by 1 base, with 14 bases between. Germline lookup yields CDR1 SGHNT and CDR2 YYREEE (reference sequence). This CDR3 contains 16 residues. The chain's CDR3 is CASSLWLARTQETQYF. The CDR3 nucleotides read TGTGCCAGCAGCTTGTGGCTAGCGAGAACCCAAGAGACCCAGTACTTC.

This clonotype has only a few counts. The CDR3 is CSARDFSGRGGFF. Written as DNA, the CDR3 is TGCAGTGCTAGAGATTTTAGCGGGAGAGGTGGGTTCTTC. This sequence joins TRBV20-1 and TRBJ2-1; 9 bases match TRBD2. The CDR3 is made up of 13 amino acids. Per germline, CDR1 DFQATT and CDR2 SNEGSKA (reference sequence). The J segment lost 15 bases and the V segment lost 0 bases, leaving 9 bases of the junction unmatched.

In its sample, this clonotype was seen a few times. The chain uses TRBV2 and TRBJ2-5; possibly TRBD2 for D (6 bases). Germline values: CDR1 SNHLY, CDR2 FYNNEI. Trimming cost V 6 bases and J 1 base, with 12 bases left between them. The CDR3 totals 14 residues. CDR3 residues: CASSLSGFQETQYF. The CDR3 DNA is TGTGCCAGCAGCCTTAGCGGCTTCCAAGAGACCCAGTACTTC.

This clonotype was counted at least ten times. The J gene is TRBJ2-1, the V gene TRBV2, with 7 bases aligning to TRBD2. The CDR3 has 14 amino acids. From germline, CDR1 is SNHLY and CDR2 FYNNEI. Trimming removed 8 bases from V and 1 base from J; junction bases left unmatched: 5. Here the CDR3 DNA reads TGTGCCAGCTTAGCGGGTGTATCCTACAATGAGCAGTTCTTC. Its translation is CASLAGVSYNEQFF. The full variable domain, completed using reference TRBV2 and TRBJ2-1, is EPEVTQTPSHQVTQMGQEVILRCVPISNHLYFYWYRQILGQKVEFLVSFYNNEISEKSEIFDDQFSVERPDGSNFTLKIRSTKLEDSAMYFCASLAGVSYNEQFFGPGTRLTVL.

This clonotype was counted many times. The V call is TRBV7-3, the J call TRBJ1-2; 8 bases are a match to TRBD1. There are 13 residues in the CDR3. The germline CDR1 and CDR2 sequences are SGHTA and FQGTGA. V shed 3 bases and J 6 bases; nucleotides not matched to a gene: 3. The CDR3, as DNA: TGTGCCAGCAGCTTCGGGACAGGAGATGGCTACACCTTC. This sequence encodes CASSFGTGDGYTF.

The rearrangement links TRBV7-9 to TRBJ1-4; the match to TRBD1 covers 7 bases. Germline V gene lookup returns CDR1 SEHNR and CDR2 FQNEAQ (reference sequence). CDR3 size: 15 residues. V lost 4 bases to trimming and J lost 6 bases; unmatched junction nucleotides: 8. The CDR3 coding sequence is TGTGCCAGCAGCTCAAGACAGGGTAGGGATGAAAAACTGTTTTTT. It encodes CASSSRQGRDEKLFF.

The chain is built from TRBV19 and TRBJ1-1; TRBD1 agrees at 7 bases. The CDR3 runs to 13 residues. Germline lookup yields CDR1 LNHDA and CDR2 SQIVND (reference sequence). With 7 bases clipped from V and 4 bases from J, the junction kept 6 bases outside the gene matches. The CDR3 here is CASIRAGGTEAFF. DNA for the CDR3: TGTGCCAGTATTAGGGCAGGGGGCACTGAAGCTTTCTTT.

This clonotype was observed many times. The chain recombines TRBV10-3 with TRBJ1-5; D gene ambiguous. The CDR3 runs 15 residues. Trimming pared 0 bases from V and 1 base from J, leaving 7 bases between. CDR1 ENHRY and CDR2 SYGVKD come from the germline V gene. The CDR3: CAISESQTSNQPQHF. The CDR3 coding sequence is TGTGCCATCAGTGAGTCCCAGACCAGCAATCAGCCCCAGCATTTT.

This clonotype has more than one count but fewer than ten. V is TRBV7-2 and J is TRBJ2-1; D remains ambiguous. Germline CDR1 and CDR2: SGHTA and FQGNSA. The CDR3 contains 16 residues. V was trimmed by 1 base and J by 6 bases, leaving 16 bases between them. CDR3 amino acids: CASSLVWVGVGNEQFF. The CDR3 coding sequence is TGTGCCAGCAGCTTAGTTTGGGTAGGCGTAGGCAATGAGCAGTTCTTC.

The rearrangement links TRBV2 to TRBJ1-1; 10 positions match TRBD1. The V gene end was trimmed by 2 bases and the J gene end by 4 bases; junction bases not matched to a gene: 4. This CDR3 region has 15 residues. Looked up from germline, CDR1 is SNHLY and CDR2 is FYNNEI. The CDR3 is CASSEFRDRGTEAFF. DNA for the CDR3: TGTGCCAGCAGTGAATTTAGGGACAGGGGCACTGAAGCTTTCTTT.

This clonotype appeared a few times. V gene TRBV10-2 combines with J gene TRBJ2-1; maybe TRBD1 (8 bases). There are 14 residues in the CDR3. V shed 3 bases and J shed 9 bases, with 15 bases lying between them. In germline, CDR1 is WSHSY, CDR2 SAAADI. The CDR3 nucleotides read TGCGCCAGCAGTGATACGGACAGGGAGGGTGAGCAGTTCTTC. Amino acid sequence: CASSDTDREGEQFF.